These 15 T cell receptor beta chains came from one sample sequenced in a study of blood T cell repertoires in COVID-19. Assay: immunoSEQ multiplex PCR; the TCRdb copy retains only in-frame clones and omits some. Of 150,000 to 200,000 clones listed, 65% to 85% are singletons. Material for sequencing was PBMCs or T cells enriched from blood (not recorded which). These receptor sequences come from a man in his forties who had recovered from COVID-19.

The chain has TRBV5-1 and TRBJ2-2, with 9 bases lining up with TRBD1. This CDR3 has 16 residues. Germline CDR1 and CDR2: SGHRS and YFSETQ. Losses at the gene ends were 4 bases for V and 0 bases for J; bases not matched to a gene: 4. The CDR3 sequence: CASSGGQGPNTGELFF. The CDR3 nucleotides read TGCGCCAGCAGCGGGGGACAGGGCCCGAACACCGGGGAGCTGTTTTTT.

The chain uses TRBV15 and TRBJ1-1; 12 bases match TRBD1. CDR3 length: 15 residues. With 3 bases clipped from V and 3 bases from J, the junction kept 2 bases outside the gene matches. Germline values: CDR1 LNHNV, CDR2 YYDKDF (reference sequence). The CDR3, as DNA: TGTGCCACCAGCAGGGGACAGGGGGCGGACACTGAAGCTTTCTTT. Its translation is CATSRGQGADTEAFF.

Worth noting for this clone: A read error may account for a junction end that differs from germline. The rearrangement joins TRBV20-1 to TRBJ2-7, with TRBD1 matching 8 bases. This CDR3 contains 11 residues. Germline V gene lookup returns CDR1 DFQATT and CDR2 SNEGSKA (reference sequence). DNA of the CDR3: TGCAGAGCTACAGGGGGCTACGAGCAGTACTTC. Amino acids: CRATGGYEQYF.

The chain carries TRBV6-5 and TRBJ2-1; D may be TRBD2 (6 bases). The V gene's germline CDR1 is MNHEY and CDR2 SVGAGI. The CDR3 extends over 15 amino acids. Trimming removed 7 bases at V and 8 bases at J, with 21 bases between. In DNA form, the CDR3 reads TGTGCCAGCAAAGAAGGCGGGGCCTTCGGGGATGAGCAGTTCTTC. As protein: CASKEGGAFGDEQFF.

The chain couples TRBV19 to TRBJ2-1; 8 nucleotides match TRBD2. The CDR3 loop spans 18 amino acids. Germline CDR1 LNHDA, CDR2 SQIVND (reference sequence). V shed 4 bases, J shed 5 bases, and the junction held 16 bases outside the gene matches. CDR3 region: CASSTPFERGITNNEQFF. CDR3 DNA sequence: TGTGCCAGTAGTACGCCCTTTGAGCGGGGGATAACAAACAATGAGCAGTTCTTC.

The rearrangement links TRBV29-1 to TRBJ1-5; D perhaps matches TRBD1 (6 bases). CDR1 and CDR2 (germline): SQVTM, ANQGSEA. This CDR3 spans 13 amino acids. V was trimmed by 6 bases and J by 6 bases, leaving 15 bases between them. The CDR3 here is CSVGGGAGQPQHF. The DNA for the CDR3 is TGCAGCGTAGGGGGGGGCGCGGGTCAGCCCCAGCATTTT. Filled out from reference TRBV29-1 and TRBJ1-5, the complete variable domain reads SAVISQKPSRDICQRGTSLTIQCQVDSQVTMMFWYRQQPGQSLTLIATANQGSEATYESGFVIDKFPISRPNLTFSTLTVSNMSPEDSSIYLCSVGGGAGQPQHFGDGTRLSIL.

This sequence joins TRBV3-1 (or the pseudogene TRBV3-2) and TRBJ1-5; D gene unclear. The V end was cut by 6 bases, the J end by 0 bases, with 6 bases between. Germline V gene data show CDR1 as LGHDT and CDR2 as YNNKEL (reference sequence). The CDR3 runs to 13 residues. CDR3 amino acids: CASSQNSNQPQHF. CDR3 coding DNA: TGTGCCAGCAGTCAGAATAGCAATCAGCCCCAGCATTTT.

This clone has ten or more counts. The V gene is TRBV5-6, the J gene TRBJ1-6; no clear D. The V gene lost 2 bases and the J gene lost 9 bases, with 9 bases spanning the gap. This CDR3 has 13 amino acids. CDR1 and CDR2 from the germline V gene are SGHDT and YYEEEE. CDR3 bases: TGTGCCAGCAGCTTTGGCACCCCTTCACCCCTCCACTTT. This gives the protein CASSFGTPSPLHF.

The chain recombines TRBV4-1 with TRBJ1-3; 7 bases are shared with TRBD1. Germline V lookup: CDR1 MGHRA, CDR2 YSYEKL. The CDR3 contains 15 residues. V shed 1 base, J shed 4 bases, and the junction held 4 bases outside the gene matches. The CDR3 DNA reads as TGCGCCAGCAGCCAAGCACAGGGGATAGGAAACACCATATATTTT. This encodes CASSQAQGIGNTIYF.

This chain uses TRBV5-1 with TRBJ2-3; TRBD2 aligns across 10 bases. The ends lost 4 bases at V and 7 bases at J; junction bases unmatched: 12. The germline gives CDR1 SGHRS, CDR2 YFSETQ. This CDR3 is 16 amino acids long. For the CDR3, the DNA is TGCGCCAGCAGCACCTTGCTGTCTAGCGGGGGATATACGCAGTATTTT. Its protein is CASSTLLSSGGYTQYF. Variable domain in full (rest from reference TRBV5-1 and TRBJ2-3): KAGVTQTPRYLIKTRGQQVTLSCSPISGHRSVSWYQQTPGQGLQFLFEYFSETQRNKGNFPGRFSGRQFSNSRSEMNVSTLELGDSALYLCASSTLLSSGGYTQYFGPGTRLTVL.

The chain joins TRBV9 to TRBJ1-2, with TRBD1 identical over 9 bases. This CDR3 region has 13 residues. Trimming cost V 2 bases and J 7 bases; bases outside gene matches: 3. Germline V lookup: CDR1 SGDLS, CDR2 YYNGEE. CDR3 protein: CASSVLTGGGYTF. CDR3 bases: TGTGCCAGCAGCGTTTTGACAGGGGGTGGCTACACCTTC.

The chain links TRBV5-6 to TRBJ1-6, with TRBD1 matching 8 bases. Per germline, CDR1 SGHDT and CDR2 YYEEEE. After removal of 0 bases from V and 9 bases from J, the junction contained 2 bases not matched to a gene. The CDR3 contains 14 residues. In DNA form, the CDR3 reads TGTGCCAGCAGCTTGGAGGACAGGGTTTCACCCCTCCACTTT. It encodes CASSLEDRVSPLHF.

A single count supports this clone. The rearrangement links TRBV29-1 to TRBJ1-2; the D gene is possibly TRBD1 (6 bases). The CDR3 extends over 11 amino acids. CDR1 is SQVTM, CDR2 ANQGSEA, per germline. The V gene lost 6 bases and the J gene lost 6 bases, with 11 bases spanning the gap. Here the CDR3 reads CSVGAGDGYTF. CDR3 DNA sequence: TGCAGCGTGGGGGCAGGGGATGGCTACACCTTC. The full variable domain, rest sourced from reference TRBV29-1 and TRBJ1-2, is SAVISQKPSRDICQRGTSLTIQCQVDSQVTMMFWYRQQPGQSLTLIATANQGSEATYESGFVIDKFPISRPNLTFSTLTVSNMSPEDSSIYLCSVGAGDGYTFGSGTRLTVV.

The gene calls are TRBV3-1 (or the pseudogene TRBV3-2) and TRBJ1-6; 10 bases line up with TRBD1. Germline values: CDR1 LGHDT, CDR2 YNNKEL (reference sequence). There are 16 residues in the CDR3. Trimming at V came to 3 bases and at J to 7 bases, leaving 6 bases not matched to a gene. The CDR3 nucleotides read TGTGCCAGCAGCCATTTAGACAGGGGGCGCAATTCACCCCTCCACTTT. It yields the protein CASSHLDRGRNSPLHF.

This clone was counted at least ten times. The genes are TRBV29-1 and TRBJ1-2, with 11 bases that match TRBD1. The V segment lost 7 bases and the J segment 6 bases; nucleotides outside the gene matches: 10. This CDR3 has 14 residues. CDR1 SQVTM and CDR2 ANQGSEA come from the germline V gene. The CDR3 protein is CSAASGTGGNGYTF. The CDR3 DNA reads TGCAGCGCCGCCTCCGGGACAGGGGGTAATGGCTACACCTTC.